This TCR beta chain was documented in a study of cytomegalovirus exposure and HLA in healthy donors. Primers: 60 Vbeta forward and 13 Jbeta reverse. Assay: immunoSEQ multiplex PCR; the TCRdb copy retains only in-frame clones and omits some. The repertoire includes almost 200,000 clones, around 80% of them detected once, and 4.4% sits in the top ten. The CDR3 runs 15 residues. The germline V gene has CDR1 LGHNA and CDR2 YSLEER. The J segment lost 4 bases and the V segment lost 0 bases, leaving 2 bases of the junction unmatched. This clonotype was obtained from a woman aged 25-40 years in good health and CMV-seropositive. The sequencing input was PBMCs. The V gene is TRBV4-3, the J gene TRBJ1-4; 7 positions agree with TRBD1. CDR3 sequence: CASSQEQGYNEKLFF. The CDR3 bases are TGCGCCAGCAGCCAAGAACAGGGGTATAATGAAAAACTGTTTTTT.